These 7 T cell receptor beta chains were sequenced from one sample in a study of radiotherapy plus CTLA-4 blockade in lung cancer. Measured with immunoSEQ multiplex PCR; TCRdb has only the in-frame clones, and not every one. The repertoire holds approximately 80,000 clones, roughly 74% seen once, with around 10% in the top ten. Specimen: peripheral blood, collected from a patient treated with radiotherapy plus ipilimumab. These receptors all come from a human donor with non-small cell lung cancer whose response to radiotherapy plus ipilimumab could not be evaluated.

The V call is TRBV11-1, the J call TRBJ2-1, with D tentatively TRBD1 (5 bases). The CDR3 covers 13 residues. Per the germline V gene, CDR1 is SGHAT and CDR2 is FQDESV (reference sequence). The germline V and J ends were trimmed by 3 bases and 9 bases, with 12 bases remaining between them. The CDR3 bases are TGTGCCAGCAGCTTCCTACATCAGGGTGAGCAGTTCTTC. This translates into CASSFLHQGEQFF.

The chain is built from TRBV18 and TRBJ1-2; no firm D call. CDR3 length: 13 amino acids. V lost 3 bases to trimming and J lost 8 bases, with 13 bases between them. CDR1 is KGHSH, CDR2 LQKENI, per germline. The CDR3 protein is CASSPQTAGGYTF. The CDR3 nucleotides are TGTGCCAGCTCACCGCAGACGGCCGGGGGCTACACCTTC. Complete variable domain (other parts from reference TRBV18 and TRBJ1-2): NAGVMQNPRHLVRRRGQEARLRCSPMKGHSHVYWYRQLPEEGLKFMVYLQKENIIDESGMPKERFSAEFPKEGPSILRIQQVVRGDSAAYFCASSPQTAGGYTFGSGTRLTVV.

The V gene is TRBV7-8, the J gene TRBJ2-2; D perhaps matches TRBD2 (6 bases). The CDR3 is 17 amino acids. The ends were cut back, 2 bases at V and 0 bases at J, with 13 bases in the middle. From germline, CDR1 is SGHVS and CDR2 FQNEAQ. As DNA, the CDR3 is TGTGCCAGCAGCTTAATGGGCCCTAGCGCGAACACCGGGGAGCTGTTTTTT. It is translated as CASSLMGPSANTGELFF.

V and J are TRBV11-2 and TRBJ1-2; the D gene is possibly TRBD1 (5 bases). The germline V gene encodes CDR1 SGHAT and CDR2 FQNNGV. The CDR3 contains 15 residues. Trimming removed 3 bases at V and 6 bases at J, with 17 bases between. The DNA of the CDR3 is TGTGCCAGCAGCTTTTGGGGAGGGACTGAGAATGGCTACACCTTC. Encoded protein: CASSFWGGTENGYTF.

The CDR3 region is CASSVPGHLVNTIYF. The CDR3 DNA sequence: TGTGCCAGCAGCGTCCCGGGACACCTCGTCAACACCATATATTTT. The rearrangement links TRBV11-2 to TRBJ1-3, with TRBD1 as a possible D gene (6 bases). CDR1 SGHAT and CDR2 FQNNGV come from the germline V gene. V shed 5 bases and J shed 7 bases, with 18 bases lying between them. The CDR3 has 15 amino acids.

Here the CDR3 reads CASRQGNRGDTF. In DNA form, the CDR3 reads TGTGCCAGCAGGCAGGGAAACAGGGGTGACACCTTC. The chain joins TRBV6-5 to TRBJ1-2; 7 bases fit TRBD1. Trimming cost V 6 bases and J 12 bases; bases outside gene matches: 10. The CDR3 runs 12 residues. Germline CDR1 is MNHEY and CDR2 is SVGAGI.

The chain has TRBV4-1 and TRBJ2-1; tentative D call: TRBD1 (5 bases). The length of the CDR3 is 16 residues. Germline loops: CDR1 MGHRA, CDR2 YSYEKL. With 0 bases removed from V and 4 bases from J, the gap between germline ends came to 13 bases. DNA for the CDR3: TGCGCCAGCAGCCAAGATTTCGACAGCTTATACAATGAGCAGTTCTTC. Protein: CASSQDFDSLYNEQFF.